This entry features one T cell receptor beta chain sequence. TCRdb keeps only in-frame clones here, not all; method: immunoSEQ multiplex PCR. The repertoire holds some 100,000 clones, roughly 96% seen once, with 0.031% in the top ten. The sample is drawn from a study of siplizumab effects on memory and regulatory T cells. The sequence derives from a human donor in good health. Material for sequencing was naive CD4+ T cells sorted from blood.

The CDR3: CAIPRGSLTDTQYF. The CDR3 DNA follows: TGTGCCATCCCTCGCGGGTCGCTCACAGATACGCAGTATTTT. V and J are TRBV6-1 and TRBJ2-3, with a possible D match to TRBD2 (5 bases). The CDR3 covers 14 residues. V shed 10 bases and J shed 2 bases, with 16 bases lying between them. CDR1 is MNHNS and CDR2 is SASEGT in the germline V gene.